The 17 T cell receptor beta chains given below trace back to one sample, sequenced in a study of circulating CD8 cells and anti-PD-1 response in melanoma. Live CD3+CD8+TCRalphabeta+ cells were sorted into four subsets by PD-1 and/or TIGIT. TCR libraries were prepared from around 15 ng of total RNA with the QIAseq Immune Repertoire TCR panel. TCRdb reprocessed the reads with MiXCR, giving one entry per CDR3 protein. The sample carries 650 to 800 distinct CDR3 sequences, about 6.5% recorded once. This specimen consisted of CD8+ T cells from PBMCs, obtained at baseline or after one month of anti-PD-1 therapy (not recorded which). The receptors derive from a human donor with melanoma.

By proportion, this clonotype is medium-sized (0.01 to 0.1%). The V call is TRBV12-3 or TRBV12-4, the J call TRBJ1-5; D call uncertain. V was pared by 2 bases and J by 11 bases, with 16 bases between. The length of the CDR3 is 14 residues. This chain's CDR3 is CASSLKGAVETQHF. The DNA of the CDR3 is TGTGCCAGCAGTTTAAAAGGCGCCGTTGAGACCCAGCATTTT.

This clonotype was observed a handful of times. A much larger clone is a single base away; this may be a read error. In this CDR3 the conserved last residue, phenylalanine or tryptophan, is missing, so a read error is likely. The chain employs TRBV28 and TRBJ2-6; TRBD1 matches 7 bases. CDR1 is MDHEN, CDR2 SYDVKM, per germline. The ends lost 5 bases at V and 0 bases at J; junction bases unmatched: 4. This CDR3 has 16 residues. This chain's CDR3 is CASSPGTASGANVLTL. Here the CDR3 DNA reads TGTGCCAGCAGTCCTGGGACAGCCTCTGGGGCCAACGTCCTGACTCTC.

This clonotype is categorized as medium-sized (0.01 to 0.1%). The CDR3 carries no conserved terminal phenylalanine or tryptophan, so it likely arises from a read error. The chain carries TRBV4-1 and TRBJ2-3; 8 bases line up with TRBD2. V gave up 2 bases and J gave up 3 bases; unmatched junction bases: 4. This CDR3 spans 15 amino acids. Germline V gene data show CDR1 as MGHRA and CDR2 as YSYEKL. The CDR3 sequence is CASSQFGGETDTQYL. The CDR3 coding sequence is TGCGCCAGCAGCCAATTCGGGGGGGAGACAGATACGCAGTATCTT.

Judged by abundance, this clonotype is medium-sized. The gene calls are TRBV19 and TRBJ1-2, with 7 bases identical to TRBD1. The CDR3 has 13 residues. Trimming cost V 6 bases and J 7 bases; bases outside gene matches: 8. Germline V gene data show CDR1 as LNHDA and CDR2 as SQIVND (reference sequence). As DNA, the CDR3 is TGTGCCAGTAGAGGGGGACAGAAAATTGGCTACACCTTC. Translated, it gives CASRGGQKIGYTF.

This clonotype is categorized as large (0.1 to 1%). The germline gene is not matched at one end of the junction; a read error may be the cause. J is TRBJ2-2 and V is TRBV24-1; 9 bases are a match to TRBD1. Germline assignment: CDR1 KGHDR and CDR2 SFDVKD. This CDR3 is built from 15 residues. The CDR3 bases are TGTGCCACCAGTGATGGGGACAGGGAGTCCGGGGACCTGTTTTTT. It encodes CATSDGDRESGDLFF.

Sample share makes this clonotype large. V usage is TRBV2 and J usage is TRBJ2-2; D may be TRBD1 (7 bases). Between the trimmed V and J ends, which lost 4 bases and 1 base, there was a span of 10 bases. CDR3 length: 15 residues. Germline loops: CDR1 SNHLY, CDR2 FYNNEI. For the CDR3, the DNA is TGTGCCAGCAGTGGCGGGACAGTGAACACCGGGGAGCTGTTTTTT. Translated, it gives CASSGGTVNTGELFF.

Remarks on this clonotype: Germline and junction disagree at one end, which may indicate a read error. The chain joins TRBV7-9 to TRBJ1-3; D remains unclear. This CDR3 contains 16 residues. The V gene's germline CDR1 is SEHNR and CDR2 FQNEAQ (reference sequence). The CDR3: CASSLEEGAAGSTIYF. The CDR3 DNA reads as TGTGCCAGCAGCTTAGAGGAGGGAGCGGCTGGAAGCACCATATATTTC.

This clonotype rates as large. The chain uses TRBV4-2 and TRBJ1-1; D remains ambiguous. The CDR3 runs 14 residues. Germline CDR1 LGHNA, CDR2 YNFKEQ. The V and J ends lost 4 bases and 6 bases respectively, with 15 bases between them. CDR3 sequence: CASSPREGVPEAFF. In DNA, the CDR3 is TGTGCCAGCAGCCCAAGAGAGGGTGTGCCTGAAGCTTTCTTT.

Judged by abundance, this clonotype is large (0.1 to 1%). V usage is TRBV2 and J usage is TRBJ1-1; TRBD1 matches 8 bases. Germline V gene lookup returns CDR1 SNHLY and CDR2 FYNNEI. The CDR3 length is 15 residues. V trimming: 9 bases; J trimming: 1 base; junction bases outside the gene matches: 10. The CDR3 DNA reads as TGTGCCAGTAAACAGGGGGGAGTTGGGAACACTGAAGCTTTCTTT. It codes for CASKQGGVGNTEAFF. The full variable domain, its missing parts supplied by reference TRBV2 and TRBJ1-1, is EPEVTQTPSHQVTQMGQEVILRCVPISNHLYFYWYRQILGQKVEFLVSFYNNEISEKSEIFDDQFSVERPDGSNFTLKIRSTKLEDSAMYFCASKQGGVGNTEAFFGQGTRLTVV.

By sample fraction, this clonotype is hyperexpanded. CDR3 nucleotide sequence: TGTGCCAGCAGTCGGGGTGAAAGCTCCTACAATGAGCAGTTCTTC. Protein sequence: CASSRGESSYNEQFF. This rearrangement joins TRBV28 to TRBJ2-1; possibly TRBD2 for D (5 bases). Germline V CDR1 and CDR2: MDHEN, SYDVKM. V dropped 5 bases and J dropped 0 bases, with 11 bases sitting between them. CDR3 size: 15 residues.

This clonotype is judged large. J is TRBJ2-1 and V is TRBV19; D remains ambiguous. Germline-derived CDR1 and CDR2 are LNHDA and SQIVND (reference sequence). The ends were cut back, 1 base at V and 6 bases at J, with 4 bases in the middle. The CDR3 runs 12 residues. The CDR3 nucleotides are TGTGCCAGTAGTATAGCTAGCAATGAGCAGTTCTTC. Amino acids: CASSIASNEQFF. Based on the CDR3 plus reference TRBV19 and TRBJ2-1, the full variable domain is DGGITQSPKYLFRKEGQNVTLSCEQNLNHDAMYWYRQDPGQGLRLIYYSQIVNDFQKGDIAEGYSVSREKKESFPLTVTSAQKNPTAFYLCASSIASNEQFFGPGTRLTVL.

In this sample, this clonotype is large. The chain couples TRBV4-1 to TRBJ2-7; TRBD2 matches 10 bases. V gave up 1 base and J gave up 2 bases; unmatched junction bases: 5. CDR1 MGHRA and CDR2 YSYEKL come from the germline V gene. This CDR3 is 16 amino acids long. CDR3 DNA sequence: TGCGCCAGCAGCCAAGTTCAACTAGCGGGAACCTACGAGCAGTACTTC. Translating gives CASSQVQLAGTYEQYF.

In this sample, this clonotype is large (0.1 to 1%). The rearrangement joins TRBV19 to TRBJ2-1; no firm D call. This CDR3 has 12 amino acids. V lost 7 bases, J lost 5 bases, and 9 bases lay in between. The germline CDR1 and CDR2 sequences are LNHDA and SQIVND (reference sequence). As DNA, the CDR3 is TGTGCCAGTACCTCGCCCCACAATGAGCAGTTCTTC. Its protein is CASTSPHNEQFF.

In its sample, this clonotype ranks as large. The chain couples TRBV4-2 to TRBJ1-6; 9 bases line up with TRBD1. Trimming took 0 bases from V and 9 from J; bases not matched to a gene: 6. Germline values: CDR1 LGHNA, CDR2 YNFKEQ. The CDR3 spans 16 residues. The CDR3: CASSQDSGQGSSPLHF. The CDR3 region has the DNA TGTGCCAGCAGCCAAGATTCGGGACAGGGCAGTTCACCCCTCCACTTT.

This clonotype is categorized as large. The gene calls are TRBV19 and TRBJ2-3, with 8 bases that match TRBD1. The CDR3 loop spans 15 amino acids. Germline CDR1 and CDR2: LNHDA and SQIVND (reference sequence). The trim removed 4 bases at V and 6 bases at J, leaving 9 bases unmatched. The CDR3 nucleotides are TGTGCCAGTAGTAGGGGTGGGACAGGAGCCGATACGCAGTATTTT. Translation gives CASSRGGTGADTQYF.

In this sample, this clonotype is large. CDR3 loop: CASSLTAPNYGYTF. CDR3 nucleotide sequence: TGTGCCAGCAGCTTGACAGCCCCTAACTATGGCTACACCTTC. This chain uses TRBV7-3 with TRBJ1-2, with D possibly matching TRBD1 (5 bases). The germline gives CDR1 SGHTA, CDR2 FQGTGA. Trimming left V 3 bases short and J 0 bases short, with 8 bases between. The CDR3 contains 14 residues.

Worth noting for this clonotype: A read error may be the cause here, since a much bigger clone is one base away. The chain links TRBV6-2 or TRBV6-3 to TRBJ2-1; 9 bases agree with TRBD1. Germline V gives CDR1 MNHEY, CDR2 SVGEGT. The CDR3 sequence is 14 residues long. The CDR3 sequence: CATRQGEDYNEQVF. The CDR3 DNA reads TGTGCCACCCGACAGGGGGAGGATTACAATGAGCAGGTCTTC.